The 24 T cell receptor beta chains in this list originate from one sample, sequenced in a study of T cell responses to AZD1222 COVID-19 vaccine. Sequencing was performed with immunoSEQ multiplex PCR; in TCRdb, only in-frame clones are kept and a portion is missing. The table shows tens of thousands of clones, with around 92% occurring only once. This material consisted of peripheral blood, taken 28 days after the second AZD1222 dose. These receptors originate from an adult who received the AZD1222 COVID-19 vaccine.

CDR3 bases: TGTGCCAGCAGCTCCGGACAGGGACGGGAAGCTTTCTTT. It translates to CASSSGQGREAFF. This chain connects TRBV6-5 to TRBJ1-1; 8 nucleotides match TRBD1. The CDR3 length is 13 residues. V was clipped by 6 bases and J by 8 bases; unmatched bases: 8. Per the germline V gene, CDR1 is MNHEY and CDR2 is SVGAGI.

The count of this clone is one. The V gene is TRBV28, the J gene TRBJ1-1; 9 nucleotides line up with TRBD1. V was clipped by 6 bases and J by 1 base; unmatched bases: 9. The CDR3 runs 16 residues. From germline, CDR1 is MDHEN and CDR2 SYDVKM. CDR3 coding DNA: TGTGCCAGCAGCCCCGGGACAGGGACAGCGAACACTGAAGCTTTCTTT. This gives the protein CASSPGTGTANTEAFF.

This chain's CDR3 is CASASGARYNEQFF. The DNA for the CDR3 is TGTGCCAGCGCGTCGGGAGCCCGCTACAATGAGCAGTTCTTC. The chain uses TRBV28 and TRBJ2-1; D may be TRBD2 (6 bases). Germline loops: CDR1 MDHEN, CDR2 SYDVKM. This CDR3 has 14 amino acids. Trimming stripped 8 bases from V and 3 bases from J, with 14 bases between. The variable domain in full, completed from reference TRBV28 and TRBJ2-1, reads DVKVTQSSRYLVKRTGEKVFLECVQDMDHENMFWYRQDPGLGLRLIYFSYDVKMKEKGDIPEGYSVSREKKERFSLILESASTNQTSMYLCASASGARYNEQFFGPGTRLTVL.

The chain recombines TRBV19 with TRBJ1-1, with TRBD1 matching over 9 bases. J was trimmed by 4 bases and V by 4 bases; bases with no gene match: 7. Germline loops: CDR1 LNHDA, CDR2 SQIVND (reference sequence). The CDR3 totals 15 residues. DNA for the CDR3: TGTGCCAGTAGTACCAGGACAGGGGTGGGCACTGAAGCTTTCTTT. This translates into CASSTRTGVGTEAFF.

The rearrangement joins TRBV25-1 to TRBJ1-1; no clear D. Per germline, CDR1 MGHDK and CDR2 SYGVNS. This CDR3 is built from 14 residues. Trimming left V 0 bases short and J 8 bases short, with 13 bases between. For the CDR3, the DNA is TGTGCCAGCAGTGAATACCTCTTTCTTGGGGAAGCTTTCTTT. Translation gives CASSEYLFLGEAFF.

The chain joins TRBV9 to TRBJ1-2; 8 bases agree with TRBD1. Trimming cost V 4 bases and J 0 bases; bases outside gene matches: 2. Germline V gives CDR1 SGDLS, CDR2 YYNGEE. This CDR3 is 14 amino acids long. CDR3: CASSKDRANYGYTF. Written as DNA, the CDR3 is TGTGCCAGCAGCAAGGACAGGGCTAACTATGGCTACACCTTC.

The V call is TRBV30, the J call TRBJ1-1; no firm D call. Deletions cut 4 bases from V and 2 bases from J, with 5 bases between. The CDR3 sequence is 11 residues long. Germline V gives CDR1 GTSNPN, CDR2 SVGIG (reference sequence). CDR3 nucleotide sequence: TGTGCCTGGACGTTCAACACTGAAGCTTTCTTT. Translation: CAWTFNTEAFF. The variable domain in full, completed from reference TRBV30 and TRBJ1-1, reads SQTIHQWPATLVQPVGSPLSLECTVEGTSNPNLYWYRQAAGRGLQLLFYSVGIGQISSEVPQNLSASRPQDRQFILSSKKLLLSDSGFYLCAWTFNTEAFFGQGTRLTVV.

This chain connects TRBV6-5 to TRBJ2-5, with 9 nucleotides matching TRBD1. From germline, CDR1 is MNHEY and CDR2 SVGAGI. Unmatched junction bases numbered 10, after V lost 6 bases and J lost 5 bases. The CDR3 is 15 amino acids. The CDR3 spells CASRRAGTGLETQYF. The DNA of the CDR3 is TGTGCCAGCAGGCGTGCCGGGACAGGGCTGGAGACCCAGTACTTC.

J is TRBJ2-7 and V is TRBV6-5; 7 bases are a match to TRBD2. Germline loops: CDR1 MNHEY, CDR2 SVGAGI. This CDR3 region has 15 residues. J gave up 3 bases and V 6 bases, and 11 bases lay outside the gene matches. CDR3 sequence (DNA): TGTGCCAGCAGACGAAAGCGGGACTGGAACTACGAGCAGTACTTC. This codes for CASRRKRDWNYEQYF.

This chain uses TRBV7-2 with TRBJ1-3; tentative D call: TRBD1 (6 bases). Trimming removed 2 bases at V and 2 bases at J, with 16 bases between. Germline assignment: CDR1 SGHTA and CDR2 FQGNSA. The CDR3 sequence is 17 residues long. CDR3 coding DNA: TGTGCCAGCAGCTTACGACCCGACAGGACAACTGGAAACACCATATATTTT. Protein: CASSLRPDRTTGNTIYF.

This clone occurred once. The chain recombines TRBV24-1 with TRBJ1-1, with D hard to call. V dropped 5 bases and J dropped 1 base, with 7 bases sitting between them. Germline V gene data show CDR1 as KGHDR and CDR2 as SFDVKD. The CDR3 has 13 amino acids. Here the CDR3 DNA reads TGTGCCACCAGTGCCAGGACGAACACTGAAGCTTTCTTT. Protein: CATSARTNTEAFF.

V gene TRBV7-2 combines with J gene TRBJ2-5, with D possibly matching TRBD2 (6 bases). Trimming stripped 0 bases from V and 10 bases from J, with 18 bases between. Germline assignment: CDR1 SGHTA and CDR2 FQGNSA. The CDR3 is 15 amino acids. CDR3 sequence reads: CASSLAGAGKRVQYF. In DNA form, the CDR3 reads TGTGCCAGCAGCTTAGCAGGGGCGGGGAAGAGGGTCCAGTACTTC.

This chain uses TRBV2 with TRBJ2-7, with TRBD2 identical over 7 bases. CDR1 is SNHLY, CDR2 FYNNEI, per germline. The CDR3 covers 15 residues. With 2 bases clipped from V and 3 bases from J, the junction kept 7 bases outside the gene matches. CDR3 amino acids: CASSERSSGFYEQYF. The CDR3 nucleotides are TGTGCCAGCAGTGAAAGGTCTAGCGGCTTCTACGAGCAGTACTTC. Looking up the rest from reference TRBV2 and TRBJ2-7 gives the full variable domain: EPEVTQTPSHQVTQMGQEVILRCVPISNHLYFYWYRQILGQKVEFLVSFYNNEISEKSEIFDDQFSVERPDGSNFTLKIRSTKLEDSAMYFCASSERSSGFYEQYFGPGTRLTVT.

This chain joins TRBV30 and TRBJ2-2; 13 bases line up with TRBD2. This CDR3 has 14 residues. The V and J ends lost 7 bases and 4 bases, in that order; junction bases with no gene match: 3. Germline V gene data show CDR1 as GTSNPN and CDR2 as SVGIG (reference sequence). The CDR3 loop is CAFTSGRATGELFF. The CDR3, as DNA: TGTGCCTTTACTAGCGGGAGGGCCACCGGGGAGCTGTTTTTT.

A remark on this clone: One junction end does not reproduce the germline sequence, and a read error may be involved. The V call is TRBV4-2, the J call TRBJ2-1; TRBD2 matches at 14 bases. There are 17 residues in the CDR3. Germline V gene data show CDR1 as LGHNA and CDR2 as YNFKEQ. This CDR3 is CASSQDLGTSGRQSRVF. The CDR3 nucleotides read TGTGCCAGCAGCCAAGATTTAGGGACTAGCGGGAGACAGTCGAGGGTCTTC.

This clone was observed a few times. J is TRBJ1-1 and V is TRBV3-1 (or the pseudogene TRBV3-2); D possibly corresponds to TRBD1 (5 bases). This CDR3 spans 14 amino acids. Germline V gene sequence: CDR1 LGHDT, CDR2 YNNKEL (reference sequence). V lost 4 bases and J 3 bases, leaving 12 bases between the germline ends. The CDR3 is CASSPQRGYTEAFF. CDR3 bases: TGTGCCAGCAGCCCACAGCGGGGGTACACTGAAGCTTTCTTT.

The rearrangement uses TRBV4-1 and TRBJ2-4; 7 nucleotides line up with TRBD1. The length of the CDR3 is 15 residues. J gave up 6 bases and V 2 bases, and 7 bases lay outside the gene matches. Germline values: CDR1 MGHRA, CDR2 YSYEKL. The CDR3 sequence is CASSQPDREGNIQYF. Written as DNA, the CDR3 is TGCGCCAGCAGCCAACCTGACAGGGAAGGAAACATTCAGTACTTC.

This clone came up once. The chain is built from TRBV5-1 and TRBJ1-6; TRBD1 might be the D (6 bases). Trimming cost V 0 bases and J 5 bases, with 9 bases left between them. The germline V gene has CDR1 SGHRS and CDR2 YFSETQ. The CDR3 is 15 residues long. The CDR3 bases are TGCGCCAGCAGCTTGGTGCAGGGGAATAATTCACCCCTCCACTTT. This gives the protein CASSLVQGNNSPLHF.

This clone was detected only once. The J gene is TRBJ1-5, the V gene TRBV19, with 7 bases that match TRBD1. The CDR3 runs 14 residues. Germline V gene lookup returns CDR1 LNHDA and CDR2 SQIVND (reference sequence). V lost 5 bases to trimming and J lost 5 bases; unmatched junction nucleotides: 6. The CDR3 protein is CASSFRQGDQPQHF. CDR3 sequence (DNA): TGTGCCAGTAGTTTTCGGCAGGGGGATCAGCCCCAGCATTTT.

The chain combines TRBV7-9 with TRBJ1-1; a possible D gene is TRBD1 (5 bases). The germline gives CDR1 SEHNR, CDR2 FQNEAQ (reference sequence). Trimming left V 6 bases short and J 4 bases short, with 15 bases between. The CDR3 is made up of 14 amino acids. The CDR3 loop reads CASRPDARGTEAFF. The CDR3 DNA follows: TGTGCCAGCAGGCCGGACGCGAGGGGCACTGAAGCTTTCTTT.

V gene TRBV19 combines with J gene TRBJ2-7; D is perhaps TRBD2 (5 bases). This CDR3 is 17 amino acids long. Trimming stripped 5 bases from V and 0 bases from J, with 20 bases between. Germline CDR1 and CDR2: LNHDA and SQIVND (reference sequence). This CDR3 is CASSDSLGLPSSYEQYF. CDR3 bases: TGTGCCAGTAGTGACTCCCTCGGACTCCCGAGCTCCTACGAGCAGTACTTC.

CDR3 in DNA: TGTGCCAGCTCCGGGGACTTTAACACCGGGGAGCTGTTTTTT. As protein: CASSGDFNTGELFF. This chain joins TRBV11-1 and TRBJ2-2; tentatively, D is TRBD2 (6 bases). Trimming took 8 bases from V and 2 from J, leaving 12 bases between them. The CDR3 length is 14 residues. Germline CDR1 and CDR2: SGHAT and FQDESV (reference sequence).

The chain links TRBV4-2 to TRBJ1-5; D gene unclear. The CDR3 has 15 residues. The germline V gene encodes CDR1 LGHNA and CDR2 YNFKEQ. The germline V and J ends were trimmed by 0 bases and 2 bases, with 8 bases remaining between them. The CDR3 loop is CASSQEWRGNQPQHF. CDR3 DNA sequence: TGTGCCAGCAGCCAAGAGTGGCGGGGCAATCAGCCCCAGCATTTT.

V usage is TRBV4-1 and J usage is TRBJ1-6, with D tentatively TRBD1 (5 bases). The V gene's germline CDR1 is MGHRA and CDR2 YSYEKL. V lost 1 base, J lost 0 bases, and 13 bases lay in between. The CDR3 is 18 residues long. CDR3 nucleotide sequence: TGCGCCAGCAGCCAAGTTGGGGCCCAGAGCTCCTATAATTCACCCCTCCACTTT. Translated, it gives CASSQVGAQSSYNSPLHF.